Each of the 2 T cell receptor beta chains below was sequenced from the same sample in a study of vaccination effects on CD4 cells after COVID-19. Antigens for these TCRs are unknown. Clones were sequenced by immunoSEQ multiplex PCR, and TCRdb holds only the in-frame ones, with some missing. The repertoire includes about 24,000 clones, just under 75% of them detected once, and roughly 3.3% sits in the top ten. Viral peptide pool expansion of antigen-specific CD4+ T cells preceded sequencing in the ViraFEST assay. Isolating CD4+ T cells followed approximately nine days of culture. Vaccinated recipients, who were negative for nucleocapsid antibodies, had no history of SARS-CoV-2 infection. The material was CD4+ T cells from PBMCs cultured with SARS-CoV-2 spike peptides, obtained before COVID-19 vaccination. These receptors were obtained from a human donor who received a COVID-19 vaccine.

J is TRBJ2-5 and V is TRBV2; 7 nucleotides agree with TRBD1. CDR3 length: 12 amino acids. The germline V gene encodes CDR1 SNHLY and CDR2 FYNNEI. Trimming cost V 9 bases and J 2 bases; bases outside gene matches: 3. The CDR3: CASYRGQETQYF. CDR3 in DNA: TGTGCCAGTTACAGGGGACAAGAGACCCAGTACTTC.

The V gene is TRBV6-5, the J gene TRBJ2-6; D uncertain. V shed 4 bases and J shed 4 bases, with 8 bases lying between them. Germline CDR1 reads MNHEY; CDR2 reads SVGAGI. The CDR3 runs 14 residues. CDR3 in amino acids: CASSSGAGANVLTF. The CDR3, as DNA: TGTGCCAGCAGTTCGGGTGCCGGGGCCAACGTCCTGACTTTC.